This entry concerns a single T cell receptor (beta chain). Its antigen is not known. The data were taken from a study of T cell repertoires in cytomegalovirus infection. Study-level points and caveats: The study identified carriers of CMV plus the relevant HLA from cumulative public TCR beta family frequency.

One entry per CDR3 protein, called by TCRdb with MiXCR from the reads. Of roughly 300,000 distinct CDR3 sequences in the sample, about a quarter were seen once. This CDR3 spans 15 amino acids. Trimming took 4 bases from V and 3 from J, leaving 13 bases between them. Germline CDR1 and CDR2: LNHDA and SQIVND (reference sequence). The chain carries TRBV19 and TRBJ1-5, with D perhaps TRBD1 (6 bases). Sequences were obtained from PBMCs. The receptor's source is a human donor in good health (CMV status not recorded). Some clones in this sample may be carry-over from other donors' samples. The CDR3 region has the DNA TGTGCCAGTAGTACCCAACAGGGCTACAATCAGCCCCAGCATTTT. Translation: CASSTQQGYNQPQHF.